The T cell receptor (beta chain) described here comes from a study of blood T cell repertoires in COVID-19. Study at large: Sites across the United States, Italy and Spain contributed samples from acute and convalescent COVID-19. Sources were T cells, B-cell-depleted T cells, or PBMCs; the material itself was cDNA or gDNA.

In the original workflow: Using reference gene primer amplification, nucleated cell counts were estimated. Only in-frame clones appear in the TCRdb table, and some are missing; sequencing was by immunoSEQ multiplex PCR. The V and J calls and clone size come from that table; D and trimming were worked out from the DNA. The sample has approximately 350,000 clones; about 90% are singletons. CDR3 length: 13 residues. The V gene lost 4 bases and the J gene lost 3 bases, with 11 bases spanning the gap. The germline V gene has CDR1 SGHDT and CDR2 YYEEEE. This TCR came from a young woman who had recovered from COVID-19. The J gene is TRBJ2-7, the V gene TRBV5-6, with D perhaps matching TRBD1 (5 bases). The material sequenced was peripheral blood. CDR3 DNA: TGTGCCAGCAGCGAGATTAGGGGCTACGAGCAGTACGTC. Translated, it gives CASSEIRGYEQYV.